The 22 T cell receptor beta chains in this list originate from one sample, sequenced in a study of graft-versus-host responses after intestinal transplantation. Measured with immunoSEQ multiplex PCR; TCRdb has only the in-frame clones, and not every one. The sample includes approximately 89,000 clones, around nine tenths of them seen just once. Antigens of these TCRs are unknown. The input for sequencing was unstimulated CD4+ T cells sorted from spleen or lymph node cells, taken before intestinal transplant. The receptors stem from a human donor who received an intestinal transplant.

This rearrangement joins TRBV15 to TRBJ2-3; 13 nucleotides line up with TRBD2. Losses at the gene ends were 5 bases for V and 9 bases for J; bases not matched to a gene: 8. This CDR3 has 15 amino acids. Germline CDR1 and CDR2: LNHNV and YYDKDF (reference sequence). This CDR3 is CATSSGTSGMGTQYF. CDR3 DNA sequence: TGTGCCACCAGCTCAGGGACTAGCGGGATGGGAACGCAGTATTTT.

This chain's CDR3 is CASRREGAKTEAFF. CDR3 coding DNA: TGTGCCAGCAGGCGGGAGGGGGCGAAGACTGAAGCTTTCTTT. The V gene is TRBV27, the J gene TRBJ1-1, with 7 positions matching TRBD1. Losses at the gene ends were 6 bases for V and 5 bases for J; bases not matched to a gene: 9. Germline values: CDR1 MNHEY, CDR2 SMNVEV (reference sequence). CDR3 length: 14 amino acids.

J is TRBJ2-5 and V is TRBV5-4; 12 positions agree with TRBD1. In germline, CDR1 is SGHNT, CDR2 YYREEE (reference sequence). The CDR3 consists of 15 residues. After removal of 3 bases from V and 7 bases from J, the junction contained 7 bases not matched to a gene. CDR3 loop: CASSWDRGRGVTQYF. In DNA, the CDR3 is TGTGCCAGCAGCTGGGACAGGGGGCGTGGGGTGACCCAGTACTTC.

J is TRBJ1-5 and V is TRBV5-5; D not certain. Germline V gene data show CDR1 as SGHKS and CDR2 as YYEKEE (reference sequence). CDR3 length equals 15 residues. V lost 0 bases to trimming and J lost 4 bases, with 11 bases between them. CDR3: CASSLDAHGNQPQHF. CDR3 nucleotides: TGTGCCAGCAGCTTGGACGCCCACGGGAATCAGCCCCAGCATTTT.

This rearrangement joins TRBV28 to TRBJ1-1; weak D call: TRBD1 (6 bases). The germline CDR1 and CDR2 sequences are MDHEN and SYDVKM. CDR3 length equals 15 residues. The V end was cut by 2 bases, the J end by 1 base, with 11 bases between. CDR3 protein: CASSLRGGANTEAFF. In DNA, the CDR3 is TGTGCCAGCAGTTTAAGGGGGGGCGCGAACACTGAAGCTTTCTTT.

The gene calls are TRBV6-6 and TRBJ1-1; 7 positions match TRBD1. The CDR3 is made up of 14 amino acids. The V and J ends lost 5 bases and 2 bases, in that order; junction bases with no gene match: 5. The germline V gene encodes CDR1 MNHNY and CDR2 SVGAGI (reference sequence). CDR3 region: CASSAGDSNTEAFF. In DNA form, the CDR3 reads TGTGCCAGCAGTGCCGGGGACAGTAACACTGAAGCTTTCTTT.

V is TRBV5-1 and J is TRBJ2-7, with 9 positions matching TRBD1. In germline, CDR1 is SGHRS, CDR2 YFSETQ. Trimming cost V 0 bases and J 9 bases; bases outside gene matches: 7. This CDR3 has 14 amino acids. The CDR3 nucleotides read TGCGCCAGCAGCTTGGGGGACAGGGCCGTAGGGCAGTACTTC. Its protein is CASSLGDRAVGQYF.

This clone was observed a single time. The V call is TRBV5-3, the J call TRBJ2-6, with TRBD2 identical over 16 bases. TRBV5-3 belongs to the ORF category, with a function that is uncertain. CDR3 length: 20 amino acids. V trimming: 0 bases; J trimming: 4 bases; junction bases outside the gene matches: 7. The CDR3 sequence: CARSLVGTSGGASGANVLTF. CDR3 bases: TGTGCCAGAAGCTTGGTTGGGACTAGCGGGGGGGCATCCGGGGCCAACGTCCTGACTTTC.

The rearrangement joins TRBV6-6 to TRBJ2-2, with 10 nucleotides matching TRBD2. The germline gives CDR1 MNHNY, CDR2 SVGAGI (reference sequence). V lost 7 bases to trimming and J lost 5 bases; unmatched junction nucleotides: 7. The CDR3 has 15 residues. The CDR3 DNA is TGTGCCAGCACCGCTAGCGGGAGTGGTACCGGGGAGCTGTTTTTT. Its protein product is CASTASGSGTGELFF.

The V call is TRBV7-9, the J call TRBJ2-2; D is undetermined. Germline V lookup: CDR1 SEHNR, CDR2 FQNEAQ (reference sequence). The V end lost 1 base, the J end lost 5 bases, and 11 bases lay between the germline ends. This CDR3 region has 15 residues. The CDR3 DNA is TGTGCCAGCAGCTTAGTAGTACAGAGAACCGGGGAGCTGTTTTTT. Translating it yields CASSLVVQRTGELFF.

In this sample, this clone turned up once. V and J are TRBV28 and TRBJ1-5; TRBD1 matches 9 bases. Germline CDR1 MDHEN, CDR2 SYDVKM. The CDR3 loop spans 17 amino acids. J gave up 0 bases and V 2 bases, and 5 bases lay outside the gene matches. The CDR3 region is CASSLTQGADSNQPQHF. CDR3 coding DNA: TGTGCCAGCAGTTTAACACAGGGGGCGGATAGCAATCAGCCCCAGCATTTT.

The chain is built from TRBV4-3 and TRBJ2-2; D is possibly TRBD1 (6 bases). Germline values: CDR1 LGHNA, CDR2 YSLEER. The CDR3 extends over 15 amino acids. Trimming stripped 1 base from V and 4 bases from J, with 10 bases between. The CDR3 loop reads CASSQVSDSTGELFF. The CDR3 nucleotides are TGCGCCAGCAGCCAAGTCTCGGACAGCACCGGGGAGCTGTTTTTT.

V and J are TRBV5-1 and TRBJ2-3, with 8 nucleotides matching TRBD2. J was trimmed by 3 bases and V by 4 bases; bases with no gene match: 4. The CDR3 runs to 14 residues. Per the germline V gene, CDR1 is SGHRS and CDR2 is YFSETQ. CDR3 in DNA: TGCGCCAGCAGCCCAATAGCGGGAACAGATACGCAGTATTTT. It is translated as CASSPIAGTDTQYF.

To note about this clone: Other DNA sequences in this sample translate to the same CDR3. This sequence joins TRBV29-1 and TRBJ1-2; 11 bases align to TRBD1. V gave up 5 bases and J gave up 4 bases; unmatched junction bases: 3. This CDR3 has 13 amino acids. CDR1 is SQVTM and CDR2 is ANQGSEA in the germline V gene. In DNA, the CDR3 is TGCAGCGTTTGGGACAGGGGGTCCTATGGCTACACCTTC. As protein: CSVWDRGSYGYTF.

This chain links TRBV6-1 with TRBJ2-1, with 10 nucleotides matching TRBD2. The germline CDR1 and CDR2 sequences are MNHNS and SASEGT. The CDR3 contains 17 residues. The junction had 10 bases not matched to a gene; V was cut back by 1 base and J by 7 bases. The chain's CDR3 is CASSEGLGSGRGNEQFF. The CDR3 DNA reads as TGTGCCAGCAGTGAAGGACTAGGGAGCGGGAGGGGGAATGAGCAGTTCTTC.

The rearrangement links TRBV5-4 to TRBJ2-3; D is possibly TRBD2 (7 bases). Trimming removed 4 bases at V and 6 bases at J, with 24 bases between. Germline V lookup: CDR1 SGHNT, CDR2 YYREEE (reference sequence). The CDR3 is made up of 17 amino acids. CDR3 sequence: CASSRGGPGRRLDTQYF. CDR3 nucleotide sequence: TGTGCCAGCAGCAGGGGGGGACCGGGACGGAGGTTGGATACGCAGTATTTT.

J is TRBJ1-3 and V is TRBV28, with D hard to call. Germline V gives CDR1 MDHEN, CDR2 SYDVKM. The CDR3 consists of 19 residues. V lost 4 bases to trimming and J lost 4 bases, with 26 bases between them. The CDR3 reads CASSSPRERLPNSGNTIYF. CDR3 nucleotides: TGTGCCAGCAGTTCTCCCCGGGAGCGCCTTCCCAACTCAGGAAACACCATATATTTT.

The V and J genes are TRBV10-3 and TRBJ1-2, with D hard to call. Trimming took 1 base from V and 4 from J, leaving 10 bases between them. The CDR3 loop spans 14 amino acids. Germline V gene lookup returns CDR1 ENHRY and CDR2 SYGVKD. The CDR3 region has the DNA TGTGCCATCAGTGAGTTGGGCCGGCCCTATGGCTACACCTTC. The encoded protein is CAISELGRPYGYTF.

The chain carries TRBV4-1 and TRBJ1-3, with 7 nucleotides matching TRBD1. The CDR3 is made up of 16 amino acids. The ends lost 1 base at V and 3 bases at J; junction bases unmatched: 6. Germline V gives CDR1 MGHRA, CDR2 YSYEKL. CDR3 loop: CASSQGGSGGGNTIYF. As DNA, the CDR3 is TGCGCCAGCAGCCAAGGTGGTTCAGGGGGTGGAAACACCATATATTTT.

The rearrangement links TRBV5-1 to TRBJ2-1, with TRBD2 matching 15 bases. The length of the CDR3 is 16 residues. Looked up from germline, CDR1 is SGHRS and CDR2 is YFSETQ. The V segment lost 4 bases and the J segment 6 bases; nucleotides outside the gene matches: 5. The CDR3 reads CASSRTSGRASNEQFF. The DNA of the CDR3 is TGCGCCAGCAGCCGGACTAGCGGGAGGGCCTCCAATGAGCAGTTCTTC.

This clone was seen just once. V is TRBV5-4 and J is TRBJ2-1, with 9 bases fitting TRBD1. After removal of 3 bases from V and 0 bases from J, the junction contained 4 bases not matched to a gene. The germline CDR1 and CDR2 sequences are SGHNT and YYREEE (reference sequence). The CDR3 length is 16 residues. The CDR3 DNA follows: TGTGCCAGCAGCTGGGGACAGGGAAGCTCCTACAATGAGCAGTTCTTC. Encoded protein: CASSWGQGSSYNEQFF.

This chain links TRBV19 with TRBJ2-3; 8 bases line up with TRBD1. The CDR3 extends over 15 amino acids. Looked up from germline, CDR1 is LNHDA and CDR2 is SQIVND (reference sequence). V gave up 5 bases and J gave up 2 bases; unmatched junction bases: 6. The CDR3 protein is CASSSLDRDTDTQYF. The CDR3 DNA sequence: TGTGCCAGTAGTTCCCTGGACAGGGACACAGATACGCAGTATTTT.